Given below is one T cell receptor beta chain in context. Its antigen is as yet unknown. The same CDR3 can be traced to other DNA sequences in this sample. The treatment: some 19 received Ad26.COV2.S at low or high dose, single or two shots; a few received placebo; per-sample allocation not given. Sampling was done on day 63 after the first vaccine or placebo injection. The V and J ends lost 4 bases and 0 bases, in that order; junction bases with no gene match: 5. The CDR3 spans 15 residues. CDR1 and CDR2 (germline): SGHRS, YFSETQ. Assay: immunoSEQ multiplex PCR; the TCRdb copy retains only in-frame clones and omits some. In the table there are approximately 460,000 clones, about 89% of which are singletons. The sample is drawn from a study of Ad26.COV2.S vaccination and SARS-CoV-2 variants. Broader study findings: While placebo recipients had lower spike-specific TCR breadth, vaccine recipients had more.

The specimen comprised peripheral blood, sampled in a trial of Ad26.COV2.S vaccine versus placebo. This clonotype was obtained from a person between 18 and 65 years old who received the Ad26.COV2.S COVID-19 vaccine or a placebo. The V call is TRBV5-1, the J call TRBJ1-1, with 8 bases identical to TRBD1. This CDR3 reads CASSPGQGLNTEAFF. The DNA of the CDR3 is TGCGCCAGCAGCCCAGGACAGGGTTTGAACACTGAAGCTTTCTTT.